Each of the 23 T cell receptor beta chains below was sequenced from the same sample in a study of blood T cell repertoires in COVID-19 (dated by TCRdb to about 2020). Libraries came from the immunoSEQ multiplex PCR assay. Not all clones reach the TCRdb copy of this immuneACCESS table, which keeps in-frame sequences only. Checked studies attribute under half of the gap to unresolved V genes and leave the rest unexplained. The sample yields 90,000 or so clones; about 89% were counted once. Approximately 3.6% of the sample lies in the top ten. The material sequenced was peripheral blood. These receptors were collected from a woman aged 70-85 years with acute or convalescent COVID-19.

V and J are TRBV2 and TRBJ2-1; no reliable D call. Trimming removed 7 bases from V and 8 bases from J, with 9 bases in between. The CDR3 is 11 amino acids. Germline lookup yields CDR1 SNHLY and CDR2 FYNNEI. CDR3 in amino acids: CASTPKYEQFF. The CDR3 DNA reads as TGTGCCAGCACTCCTAAATATGAGCAGTTCTTC.

The chain recombines TRBV2 with TRBJ2-1; a possible D gene is TRBD2 (5 bases). Trimming removed 5 bases from V and 4 bases from J, with 15 bases in between. CDR1 SNHLY and CDR2 FYNNEI come from the germline V gene. The CDR3 has 15 amino acids. The DNA of the CDR3 is TGTGCCAGCAGTAAGACGGACTCTACTTACAATGAGCAGTTCTTC. The encoded protein is CASSKTDSTYNEQFF.

The chain has TRBV19 and TRBJ2-7; D possibly corresponds to TRBD2 (6 bases). The CDR3 length is 12 residues. V dropped 4 bases and J dropped 6 bases, with 10 bases sitting between them. Germline V CDR1 and CDR2: LNHDA, SQIVND (reference sequence). In nucleotides, the CDR3 is TGTGCCAGTAGTACCCAGGGAGGCGAGCAGTACGTC. It codes for CASSTQGGEQYV.

This chain joins TRBV27 and TRBJ1-1; TRBD1 is a possible D gene (6 bases). Germline assignment: CDR1 MNHEY and CDR2 SMNVEV (reference sequence). This CDR3 is 14 amino acids long. The V end was cut by 2 bases, the J end by 2 bases, with 9 bases between. The CDR3 nucleotides read TGTGCCAGCAGTTTACTGACAGGTAACACTGAAGCTTTCTTT. Its translation: CASSLLTGNTEAFF.

This chain joins TRBV19 and TRBJ2-4; perhaps TRBD2 as D (5 bases). Germline V gene lookup returns CDR1 LNHDA and CDR2 SQIVND (reference sequence). Trimming left V 3 bases short and J 8 bases short, with 11 bases between. This CDR3 has 13 residues. This CDR3 reads CASSIMVGDIQYF. The CDR3 DNA reads as TGTGCCAGTAGTATTATGGTGGGAGACATTCAGTACTTC. Full variable domain (remainder filled in from reference TRBV19 and TRBJ2-4): DGGITQSPKYLFRKEGQNVTLSCEQNLNHDAMYWYRQDPGQGLRLIYYSQIVNDFQKGDIAEGYSVSREKKESFPLTVTSAQKNPTAFYLCASSIMVGDIQYFGAGTRLSVL.

This chain joins TRBV9 and TRBJ1-2; 7 bases fit TRBD1. From germline, CDR1 is SGDLS and CDR2 YYNGEE. The CDR3 is 14 residues long. The V segment lost 3 bases and the J segment 4 bases; nucleotides outside the gene matches: 6. In nucleotides, the CDR3 is TGTGCCAGCAGCGCAGACACAGGGGTCTATGGCTACACCTTC. It codes for CASSADTGVYGYTF.

This chain connects TRBV7-9 to TRBJ2-5; TRBD1 might be the D (6 bases). The CDR3 is 16 amino acids. V lost 7 bases and J 3 bases, leaving 21 bases between the germline ends. Germline V gene lookup returns CDR1 SEHNR and CDR2 FQNEAQ (reference sequence). The CDR3: CASNAWLGRQEETQYF. CDR3 nucleotide sequence: TGTGCCAGCAACGCCTGGCTGGGGAGACAGGAAGAGACCCAGTACTTC.

This chain uses TRBV5-1 with TRBJ1-2; TRBD1 aligns across 8 bases. Germline CDR1 and CDR2: SGHRS and YFSETQ. The CDR3 is 15 amino acids. After removal of 1 base from V and 4 bases from J, the junction contained 6 bases not matched to a gene. The CDR3 sequence: CASSLSGGLGYGYTF. CDR3 nucleotide sequence: TGCGCCAGCAGCTTGTCAGGGGGCCTTGGCTATGGCTACACCTTC.

The table lists this clone with a count of one. The J gene is TRBJ1-1, the V gene TRBV3-1 (or the pseudogene TRBV3-2); possibly TRBD1 for D (6 bases). In germline, CDR1 is LGHDT, CDR2 YNNKEL (reference sequence). The CDR3 has 14 residues. V was cut by 7 bases and J by 5 bases, with 17 bases left in between. In nucleotides, the CDR3 is TGTGCCAGCAACCGAAGGGGGAGAGAGACTGAAGCTTTCTTT. Its translation is CASNRRGRETEAFF.

The V call is TRBV10-1, the J call TRBJ2-2; D call uncertain. V was pared by 7 bases and J by 7 bases, with 16 bases between. Per germline, CDR1 WNHNN and CDR2 SYGVQD (reference sequence). The CDR3 runs 14 residues. In nucleotides, the CDR3 is TGCGCCAGCATAGTTAGTCTGAGAGGCGGGGAGCTGTTTTTT. Its protein is CASIVSLRGGELFF.

The CDR3 nucleotides are TGTGCCTGGAGTGTCGGAATAACTAGCGGGAGTCCGGGGGAGCTGTTTTTT. It codes for CAWSVGITSGSPGELFF. The rearrangement links TRBV30 to TRBJ2-2; 11 bases are a match to TRBD2. Germline-derived CDR1 and CDR2 are GTSNPN and SVGIG (reference sequence). Trimming removed 0 bases from V and 8 bases from J; junction bases left unmatched: 11. The CDR3 runs to 17 residues. The entire variable domain, with the rest obtained from reference TRBV30 and TRBJ2-2, is as follows: SQTIHQWPATLVQPVGSPLSLECTVEGTSNPNLYWYRQAAGRGLQLLFYSVGIGQISSEVPQNLSASRPQDRQFILSSKKLLLSDSGFYLCAWSVGITSGSPGELFFGEGSRLTVL.

V is TRBV27 and J is TRBJ1-2; TRBD1 matches 7 bases. The V gene's germline CDR1 is MNHEY and CDR2 SMNVEV (reference sequence). The CDR3 runs 15 residues. The V gene end was trimmed by 4 bases and the J gene end by 6 bases; junction bases not matched to a gene: 11. CDR3 sequence: CASSYNDREENGYTF. In DNA form, the CDR3 reads TGTGCCAGCAGTTACAACGACAGGGAGGAAAATGGCTACACCTTC.

This chain connects TRBV5-5 to TRBJ2-7, with D maybe TRBD1 (6 bases). The germline gives CDR1 SGHKS, CDR2 YYEKEE (reference sequence). Trimming removed 3 bases at V and 2 bases at J, with 12 bases between. This CDR3 has 14 residues. CDR3 DNA: TGTGCCAGCAGCTGGCCCGGACAGCCCTACGAGCAGTACTTC. Its protein product is CASSWPGQPYEQYF.

J is TRBJ1-4 and V is TRBV3-1 (or the pseudogene TRBV3-2); TRBD1 is a possible D gene (6 bases). CDR3 length: 15 residues. Germline loops: CDR1 LGHDT, CDR2 YNNKEL (reference sequence). V gave up 6 bases and J gave up 7 bases, with 18 bases separating them. The DNA of the CDR3 is TGTGCCAGCAGTCACACCGGGACATATCCTGAAAAACTGTTTTTT. Its protein product is CASSHTGTYPEKLFF.

This chain joins TRBV3-1 (or the pseudogene TRBV3-2) and TRBJ1-6, with TRBD1 matching over 7 bases. CDR1 and CDR2 (germline): LGHDT, YNNKEL (reference sequence). V dropped 0 bases and J dropped 13; count of bases not matched to a gene: 12. This CDR3 has 16 residues. CDR3 in DNA: TGTGCCAGCAGCCAAGATCTCGGGACAGCCGTAAGCCCCCTCCACTTT. This translates into CASSQDLGTAVSPLHF.

The chain joins TRBV4-1 to TRBJ1-3, with 8 bases aligning to TRBD1. From germline, CDR1 is MGHRA and CDR2 YSYEKL. Losses at the gene ends were 1 base for V and 2 bases for J; bases not matched to a gene: 19. The CDR3 totals 21 residues. The CDR3 DNA is TGCGCCAGCAGCCAAGGCCGAACCTCCGGGACAGGCCTAGGTACTGGAAACACCATATATTTT. Translation gives CASSQGRTSGTGLGTGNTIYF.

V usage is TRBV7-9 and J usage is TRBJ2-1; 9 positions agree with TRBD1. Looked up from germline, CDR1 is SEHNR and CDR2 is FQNEAQ (reference sequence). V was pared by 7 bases and J by 4 bases, with 14 bases of the junction left unmatched. The CDR3 spans 17 residues. The CDR3 bases are TGTGCCAGCACCCCCGGGACAGGGTATTCGCCTTACAATGAGCAGTTCTTC. It specifies CASTPGTGYSPYNEQFF.

This chain joins TRBV24-1 and TRBJ1-2, with D possibly TRBD1 on 6 matching bases. CDR1 is KGHDR and CDR2 is SFDVKD in the germline V gene. The CDR3 totals 15 residues. V was shortened by 4 bases and J by 7 bases, with 18 bases between the two germline ends. Here the CDR3 reads CATSEGQGPQGGYTF. DNA of the CDR3: TGTGCCACCAGTGAAGGTCAGGGGCCCCAGGGTGGCTACACCTTC.

The chain couples TRBV19 to TRBJ1-6, with D perhaps TRBD1 (5 bases). Trimming removed 4 bases from V and 7 bases from J, with 17 bases in between. Per germline, CDR1 LNHDA and CDR2 SQIVND (reference sequence). The CDR3 loop spans 16 amino acids. DNA of the CDR3: TGTGCCAGTAGTACCCAGCGGCAGGGAGGCAATTCACCCCTCCACTTT. Protein product: CASSTQRQGGNSPLHF.

CDR3 sequence (DNA): TGTGCCAGCAGTGAAGGGACAGGGGGCTCCTACGAGCAGTACTTC. It is translated as CASSEGTGGSYEQYF. The chain has TRBV6-1 and TRBJ2-7; 10 nucleotides agree with TRBD1. Germline CDR1 is MNHNS and CDR2 is SASEGT. This CDR3 has 15 residues. V lost 1 base, J lost 0 bases, and 0 bases stayed unmatched.

The chain recombines TRBV18 with TRBJ2-3; the match to TRBD2 covers 8 bases. The CDR3 is 15 amino acids. Germline CDR1 is KGHSH and CDR2 is LQKENI. Trimming cost V 3 bases and J 8 bases; bases outside gene matches: 10. This CDR3 is CASSPHPGGAGTQYF. In DNA form, the CDR3 reads TGTGCCAGCTCACCGCATCCCGGGGGGGCAGGTACGCAGTATTTT.

In this sample, this clone turned up once. This chain connects TRBV6-6 to TRBJ2-7, with D unclear. The CDR3 covers 16 residues. In germline, CDR1 is MNHNY, CDR2 SVGAGI (reference sequence). The V and J ends lost 2 bases and 6 bases respectively, with 20 bases between them. DNA of the CDR3: TGTGCCAGCAGTTACAACCTCGCCATCCGAACTGGCGAGCAGTACTTC. Its translation is CASSYNLAIRTGEQYF.

The genes are TRBV30 and TRBJ2-1; tentative D call: TRBD1 (6 bases). V lost 0 bases and J 2 bases, leaving 14 bases between the germline ends. The germline V gene encodes CDR1 GTSNPN and CDR2 SVGIG (reference sequence). The CDR3 is 16 amino acids. Here the CDR3 reads CAWSVAQGLTYNEQFF. The CDR3 DNA reads as TGTGCCTGGAGTGTTGCACAGGGCCTCACCTACAATGAGCAGTTCTTC.